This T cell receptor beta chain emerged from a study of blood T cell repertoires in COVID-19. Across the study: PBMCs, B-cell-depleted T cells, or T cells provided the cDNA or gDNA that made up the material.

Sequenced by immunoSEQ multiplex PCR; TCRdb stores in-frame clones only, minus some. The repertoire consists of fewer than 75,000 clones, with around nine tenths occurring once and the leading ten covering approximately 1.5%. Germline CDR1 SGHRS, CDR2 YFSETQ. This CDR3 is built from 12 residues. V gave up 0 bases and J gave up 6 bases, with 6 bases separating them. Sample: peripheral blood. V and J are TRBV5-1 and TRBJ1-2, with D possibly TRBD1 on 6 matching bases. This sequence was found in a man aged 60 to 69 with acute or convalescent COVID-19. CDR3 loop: CASSLDRDGYTF. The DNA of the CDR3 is TGCGCCAGCAGCTTGGACAGGGATGGCTACACCTTC. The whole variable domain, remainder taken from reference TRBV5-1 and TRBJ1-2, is KAGVTQTPRYLIKTRGQQVTLSCSPISGHRSVSWYQQTPGQGLQFLFEYFSETQRNKGNFPGRFSGRQFSNSRSEMNVSTLELGDSALYLCASSLDRDGYTFGSGTRLTVV.